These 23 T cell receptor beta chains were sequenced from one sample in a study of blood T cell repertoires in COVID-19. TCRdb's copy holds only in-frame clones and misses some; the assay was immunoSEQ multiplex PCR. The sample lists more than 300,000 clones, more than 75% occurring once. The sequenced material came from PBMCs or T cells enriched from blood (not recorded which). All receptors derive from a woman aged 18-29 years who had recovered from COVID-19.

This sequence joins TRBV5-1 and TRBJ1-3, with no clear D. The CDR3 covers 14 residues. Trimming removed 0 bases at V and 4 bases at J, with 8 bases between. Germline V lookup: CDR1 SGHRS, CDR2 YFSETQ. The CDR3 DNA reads TGCGCCAGCAGCTTGGTGGGCAGAGGAAACACCATATATTTT. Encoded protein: CASSLVGRGNTIYF.

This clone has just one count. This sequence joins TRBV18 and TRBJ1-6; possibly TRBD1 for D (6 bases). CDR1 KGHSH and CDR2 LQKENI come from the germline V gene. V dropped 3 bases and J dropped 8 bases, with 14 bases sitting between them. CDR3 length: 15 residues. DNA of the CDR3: TGTGCCAGCTCACCCCTAACAGGGTTGGATTCACCCCTCCACTTT. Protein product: CASSPLTGLDSPLHF.

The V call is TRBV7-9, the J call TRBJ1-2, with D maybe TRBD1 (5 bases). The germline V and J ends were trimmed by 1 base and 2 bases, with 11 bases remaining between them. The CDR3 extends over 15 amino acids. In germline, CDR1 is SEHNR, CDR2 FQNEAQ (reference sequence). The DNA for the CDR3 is TGTGCCAGCAGCTTAGGTTACGGGGGAAACTATGGCTACACCTTC. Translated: CASSLGYGGNYGYTF.

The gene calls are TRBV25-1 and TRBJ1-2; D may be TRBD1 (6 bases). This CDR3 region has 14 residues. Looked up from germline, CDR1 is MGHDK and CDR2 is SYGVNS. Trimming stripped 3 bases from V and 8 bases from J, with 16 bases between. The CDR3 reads CASSDHRAVRGYTF. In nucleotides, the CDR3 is TGTGCCAGCAGTGACCACAGGGCTGTTAGAGGCTACACCTTC.

The CDR3 sequence: CASSFGGNYGYTF. The CDR3 region has the DNA TGTGCCAGCAGCTTCGGGGGAAACTATGGCTACACCTTC. The J gene is TRBJ1-2, the V gene TRBV11-3, with D tentatively TRBD1 (5 bases). V was trimmed by 3 bases and J by 2 bases, leaving 7 bases between them. The CDR3 is made up of 13 amino acids. Germline V lookup: CDR1 SGHNT, CDR2 YENEEA.

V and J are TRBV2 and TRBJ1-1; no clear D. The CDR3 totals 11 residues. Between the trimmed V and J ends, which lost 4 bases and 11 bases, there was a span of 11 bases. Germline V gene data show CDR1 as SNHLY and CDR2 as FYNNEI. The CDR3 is CASSGRVGAFF. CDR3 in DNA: TGTGCCAGCAGTGGGCGGGTGGGGGCTTTCTTT.

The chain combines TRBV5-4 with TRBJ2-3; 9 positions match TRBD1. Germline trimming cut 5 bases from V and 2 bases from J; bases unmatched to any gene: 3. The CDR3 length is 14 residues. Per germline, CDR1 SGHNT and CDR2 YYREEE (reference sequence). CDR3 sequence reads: CASSYRGPTDTQYF. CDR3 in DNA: TGTGCCAGCAGTTACAGGGGGCCCACAGATACGCAGTATTTT.

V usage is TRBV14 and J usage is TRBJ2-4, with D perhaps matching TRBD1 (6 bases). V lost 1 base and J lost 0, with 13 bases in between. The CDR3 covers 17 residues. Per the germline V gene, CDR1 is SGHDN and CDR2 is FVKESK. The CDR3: CASSQGWTELAKNIQYF. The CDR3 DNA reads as TGTGCCAGCAGCCAAGGATGGACAGAACTAGCCAAAAACATTCAGTACTTC.

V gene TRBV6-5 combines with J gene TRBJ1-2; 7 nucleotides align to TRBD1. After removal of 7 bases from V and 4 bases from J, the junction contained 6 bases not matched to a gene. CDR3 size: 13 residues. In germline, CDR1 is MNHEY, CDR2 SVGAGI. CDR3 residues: CASNQGGSYGYTF. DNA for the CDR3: TGTGCCAGCAACCAAGGGGGCAGCTATGGCTACACCTTC.

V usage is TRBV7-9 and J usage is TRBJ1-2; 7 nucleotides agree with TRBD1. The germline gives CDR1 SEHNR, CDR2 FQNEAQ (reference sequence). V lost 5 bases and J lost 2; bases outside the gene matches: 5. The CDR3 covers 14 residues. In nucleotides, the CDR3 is TGTGCCAGCAGCGAGACAGGGATCAACTATGGCTACACCTTC. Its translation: CASSETGINYGYTF.

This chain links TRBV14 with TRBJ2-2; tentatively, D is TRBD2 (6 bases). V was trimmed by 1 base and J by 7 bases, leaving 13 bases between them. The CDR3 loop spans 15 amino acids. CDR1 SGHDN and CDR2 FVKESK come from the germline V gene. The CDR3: CASSQVRESGGELFF. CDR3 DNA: TGTGCCAGCAGCCAAGTTCGGGAGTCGGGCGGGGAGCTGTTTTTT.

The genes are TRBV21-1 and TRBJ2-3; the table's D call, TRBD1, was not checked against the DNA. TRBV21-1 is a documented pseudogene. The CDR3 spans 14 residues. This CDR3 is CALGGTGHTDTQYF. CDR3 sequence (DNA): TGTGCTTTAGGCGGGACAGGGCACACAGATACGCAGTATTTT.

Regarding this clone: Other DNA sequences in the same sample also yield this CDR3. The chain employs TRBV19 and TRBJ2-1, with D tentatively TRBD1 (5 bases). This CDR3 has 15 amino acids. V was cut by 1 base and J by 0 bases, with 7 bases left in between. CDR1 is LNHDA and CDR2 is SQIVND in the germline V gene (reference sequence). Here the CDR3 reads CASSIGQGSYNEQFF. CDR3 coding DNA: TGTGCCAGTAGTATAGGGCAGGGCTCCTACAATGAGCAGTTCTTC.

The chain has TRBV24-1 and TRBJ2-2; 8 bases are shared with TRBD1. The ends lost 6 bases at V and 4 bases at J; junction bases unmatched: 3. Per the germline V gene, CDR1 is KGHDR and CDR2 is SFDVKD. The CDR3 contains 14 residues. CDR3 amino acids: CATSLTGGTGELFF. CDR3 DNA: TGTGCCACCAGTCTCACAGGGGGCACCGGGGAGCTGTTTTTT.

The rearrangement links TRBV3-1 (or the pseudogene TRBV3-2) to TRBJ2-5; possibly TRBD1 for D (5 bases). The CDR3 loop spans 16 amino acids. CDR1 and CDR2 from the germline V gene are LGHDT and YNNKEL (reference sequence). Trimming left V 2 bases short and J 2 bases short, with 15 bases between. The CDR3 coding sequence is TGTGCCAGCAGCCAATACAGGCCCGTGGGTCAAGAGACCCAGTACTTC. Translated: CASSQYRPVGQETQYF.

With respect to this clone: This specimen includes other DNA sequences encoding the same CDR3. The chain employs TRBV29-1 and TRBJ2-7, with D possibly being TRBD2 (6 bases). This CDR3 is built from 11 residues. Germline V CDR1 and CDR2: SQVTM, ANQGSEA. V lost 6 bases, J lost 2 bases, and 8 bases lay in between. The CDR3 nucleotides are TGCAGCGTCGGCGGGGCCTACGAGCAGTACTTC. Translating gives CSVGGAYEQYF.

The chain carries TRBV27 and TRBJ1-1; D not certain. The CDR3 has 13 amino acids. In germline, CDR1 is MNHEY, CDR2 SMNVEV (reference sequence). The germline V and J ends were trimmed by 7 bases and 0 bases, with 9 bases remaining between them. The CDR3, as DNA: TGTGCCAGCACGGCGACTTTGAACACTGAAGCTTTCTTT. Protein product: CASTATLNTEAFF.

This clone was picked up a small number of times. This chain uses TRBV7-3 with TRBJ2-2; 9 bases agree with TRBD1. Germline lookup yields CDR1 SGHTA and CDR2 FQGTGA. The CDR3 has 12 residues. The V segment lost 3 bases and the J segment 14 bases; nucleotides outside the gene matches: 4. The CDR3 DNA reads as TGTGCCAGCAGCTTCCGGACAGGGGCCCTGTTTTTT. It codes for CASSFRTGALFF.

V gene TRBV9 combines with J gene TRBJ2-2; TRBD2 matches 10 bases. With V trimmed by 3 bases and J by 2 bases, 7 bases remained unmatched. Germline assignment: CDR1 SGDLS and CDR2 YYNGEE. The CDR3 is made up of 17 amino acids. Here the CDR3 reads CASSAPKRGGNTGELFF. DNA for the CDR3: TGTGCCAGCAGCGCCCCCAAGCGGGGGGGCAACACCGGGGAGCTGTTTTTT. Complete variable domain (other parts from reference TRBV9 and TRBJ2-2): DSGVTQTPKHLITATGQRVTLRCSPRSGDLSVYWYQQSLDQGLQFLIQYYNGEERAKGNILERFSAQQFPDLHSELNLSSLELGDSALYFCASSAPKRGGNTGELFFGEGSRLTVL.

The CDR3 nucleotides read TGTGCCAGCAGGCAAGACAGTCTCGGTGAAAAGTACTTC. This gives the protein CASRQDSLGEKYF. The gene calls are TRBV12-3 or TRBV12-4 and TRBJ2-7, with D possibly matching TRBD1 (5 bases). V was pared by 6 bases and J by 11 bases, with 20 bases between. This CDR3 spans 13 amino acids.

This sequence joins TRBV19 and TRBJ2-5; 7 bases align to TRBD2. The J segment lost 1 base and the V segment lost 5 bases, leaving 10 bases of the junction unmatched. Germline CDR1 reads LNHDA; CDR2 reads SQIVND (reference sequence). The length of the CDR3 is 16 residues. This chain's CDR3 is CASSLRILAFQETQYF. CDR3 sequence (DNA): TGTGCCAGTAGTCTAAGAATACTAGCGTTCCAAGAGACCCAGTACTTC.

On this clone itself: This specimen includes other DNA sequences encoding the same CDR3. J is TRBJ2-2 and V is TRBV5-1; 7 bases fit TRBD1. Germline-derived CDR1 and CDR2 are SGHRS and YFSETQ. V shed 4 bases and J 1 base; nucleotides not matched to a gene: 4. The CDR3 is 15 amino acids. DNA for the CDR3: TGCGCCAGCAGCCCCCGGACAGGGAACACCGGGGAGCTGTTTTTT. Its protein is CASSPRTGNTGELFF. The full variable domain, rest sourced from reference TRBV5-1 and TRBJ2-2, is KAGVTQTPRYLIKTRGQQVTLSCSPISGHRSVSWYQQTPGQGLQFLFEYFSETQRNKGNFPGRFSGRQFSNSRSEMNVSTLELGDSALYLCASSPRTGNTGELFFGEGSRLTVL.

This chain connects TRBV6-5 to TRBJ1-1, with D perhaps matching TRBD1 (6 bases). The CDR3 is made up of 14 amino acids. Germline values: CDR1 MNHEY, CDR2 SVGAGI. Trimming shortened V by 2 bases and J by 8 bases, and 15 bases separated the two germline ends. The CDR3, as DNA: TGTGCCAGCAGTTACGGTCAGGGGACCAGCGAAGCTTTCTTT. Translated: CASSYGQGTSEAFF.